This T cell receptor (beta chain) appears in the sequencing data of a study of cytomegalovirus exposure and HLA in healthy donors. Study-wide results and caveats: There were fewer than 200 TCR beta chains listed as cytomegalovirus-associated. The productive fraction for most TCR beta V segments was about 87% or about 30% in an earlier analysis.

For this clone: Its matching antigen is unknown.

Use of 60 Vbeta and 13 Jbeta primers characterized the PCR. TCRdb's copy holds only in-frame clones and misses some; the assay was immunoSEQ multiplex PCR. The data hold 100,000 or so clones, with about three quarters observed a single time. Germline values: CDR1 LNHNV, CDR2 YYDKDF (reference sequence). The V gene end was trimmed by 5 bases and the J gene end by 5 bases; junction bases not matched to a gene: 8. The CDR3 spans 14 residues. The sequenced material came from PBMCs. The chain has TRBV15 and TRBJ2-5; 7 nucleotides agree with TRBD1. The sequence was obtained from a female donor in good health and CMV-seropositive. The CDR3 coding sequence is TGTGCCACCAGCCCTGGACCGACAGGGGAGACCCAGTACTTC. Translation gives CATSPGPTGETQYF. Full variable domain (missing parts from reference TRBV15 and TRBJ2-5): DAMVIQNPRYQVTQFGKPVTLSCSQTLNHNVMYWYQQKSSQAPKLLFHYYDKDFNNEADTPDNFQSRRPNTSFCFLDIRSPGLGDTAMYLCATSPGPTGETQYFGPGTRLLVL.